The next 29 T cell receptor beta chains were all read from a single sample in a study of CXCR3-negative and CXCR3-positive naive CD8 T cells. 5' RACE with UMI labels generated the TRB cDNA libraries. TCRdb reprocessed the 5' RACE reads and keeps a single row for each CDR3 protein, giving no DNA. Recorded for this sample: about 130,000 distinct CDR3 sequences. Sequences were obtained from naive CXCR3- CD8+ T cells from blood. Subset given: CD45RO-CCR7+CD27+CD95- naive CD8+ T cells lacking CXCR3 (TNR3-). These receptors came from a human donor in good health. Some clones in this sample may be carry-over from other donors' samples.

The rearrangement links TRBV9 to TRBJ2-1; TCRdb names TRBD2, which stays unverified in the absence of DNA. The CDR3 runs 15 residues. Germline V gene lookup returns CDR1 SGDLS and CDR2 YYNGEE. CDR3 sequence: CASSVGISGGNEQFF.

The chain employs TRBV29-1 and TRBJ2-2. The CDR3 is 13 amino acids. The V gene's germline CDR1 is SQVTM and CDR2 ANQGSEA. The CDR3 reads CSVGSLRTGELFF.

The rearrangement joins TRBV5-1 to TRBJ2-1; the TCRdb call, TRBD2, lacks DNA for checking. Germline CDR1 and CDR2: SGHRS and YFSETQ. This CDR3 contains 16 residues. Here the CDR3 reads CASSFTLAGGPSEQFF.

The chain joins TRBV4-3 to TRBJ2-1. Germline lookup yields CDR1 LGHNA and CDR2 YSLEER. The CDR3 totals 15 residues. The CDR3 here is CASSQAGVSYNEQFF.

J is TRBJ1-2 and V is TRBV14; the TCRdb D gene call, TRBD1, has no DNA to confirm it. The CDR3 length is 16 residues. Germline V gene lookup returns CDR1 SGHDN and CDR2 FVKESK. This CDR3 is CASSQDKTGGWYGYTF.

V is TRBV12-3 or TRBV12-4 and J is TRBJ2-1; TCRdb's assignment of TRBD2 cannot be checked, as there is no DNA. The CDR3 runs to 15 residues. This CDR3 is CASNLVEGRGNEQFF.

V and J are TRBV29-1 and TRBJ2-1. CDR1 and CDR2 from the germline V gene are SQVTM and ANQGSEA. The CDR3 is 15 residues long. CDR3 amino acids: CSVEDLTSAYNEQFF.

V gene TRBV28 combines with J gene TRBJ2-5. The CDR3 sequence is 14 residues long. Germline CDR1 is MDHEN and CDR2 is SYDVKM. The chain's CDR3 is CASSLSDNSETQYF.

This sequence joins TRBV5-1 and TRBJ1-1. Germline loops: CDR1 SGHRS, CDR2 YFSETQ. This CDR3 has 18 amino acids. The CDR3 spells CASSLVGLVQGMNTEAFF.

This sequence joins TRBV29-1 and TRBJ2-1. This CDR3 is 11 amino acids long. Germline CDR1 and CDR2: SQVTM and ANQGSEA. The chain's CDR3 is CSSSSYNEQFF.

The CDR3 region is CASSLSWGQGYGYTF. This rearrangement joins TRBV28 to TRBJ1-2; TCRdb outputs TRBD1, but without DNA this stays unchecked. Germline CDR1 MDHEN, CDR2 SYDVKM. The CDR3 has 15 residues.

CDR3 protein: CASSYGAEYYTGELFF. The chain combines TRBV6-2 or TRBV6-3 with TRBJ2-2; TCRdb's D gene call, TRBD1, goes unchecked for lack of DNA. The germline gives CDR1 MNHEY, CDR2 SVGEGT. CDR3 length: 16 amino acids.

The rearrangement uses TRBV7-6 and TRBJ2-4; TCRdb reports TRBD1, a call that lacks DNA to check it against. CDR1 and CDR2 (germline): SGHVS, FNYEAQ. The CDR3 has 17 residues. The CDR3 sequence: CASSPWTAPLAKNIQYF.

V gene TRBV2 combines with J gene TRBJ2-7; TCRdb's D call of TRBD1 is untestable without DNA. The CDR3 extends over 15 amino acids. Germline lookup yields CDR1 SNHLY and CDR2 FYNNEI. The CDR3 here is CASSVLAGGSVEQYF.

This chain links TRBV13 with TRBJ2-1; the TCRdb call, TRBD1, lacks DNA for checking. This CDR3 comprises 14 residues. Germline V gene sequence: CDR1 PRHDT, CDR2 FYEKMQ (reference sequence). CDR3: CASSSRTVYNEQFF.

The V gene is TRBV29-1, the J gene TRBJ2-1. The germline V gene encodes CDR1 SQVTM and CDR2 ANQGSEA. This CDR3 contains 16 residues. This CDR3 reads CSVELTEAVTYNEQFF.

This chain joins TRBV7-8 and TRBJ1-5. Germline CDR1 is SGHVS and CDR2 is FQNEAQ. The CDR3 has 14 residues. The CDR3 protein is CASSPTDRKQPQHF.

The CDR3 sequence is CSAKTVQGITDTQYF. The V and J genes are TRBV20-1 and TRBJ2-3; TCRdb lists TRBD1, though no DNA is available to test this call. The germline V gene encodes CDR1 DFQATT and CDR2 SNEGSKA (reference sequence). There are 15 residues in the CDR3.

This sequence joins TRBV5-1 and TRBJ2-5; TCRdb's assignment of TRBD1 cannot be checked, as there is no DNA. There are 14 residues in the CDR3. Per germline, CDR1 SGHRS and CDR2 YFSETQ. The CDR3: CASSLITGQETQYF.

The V call is TRBV7-9, the J call TRBJ2-7. CDR1 is SEHNR and CDR2 is FQNEAQ in the germline V gene (reference sequence). The CDR3 is made up of 13 amino acids. CDR3 sequence reads: CASNPTGPYEQYF. Variable domain in full (rest from reference TRBV7-9 and TRBJ2-7): DTGVSQNPRHKITKRGQNVTFRCDPISEHNRLYWYRQTLGQGPEFLTYFQNEAQLEKSRLLSDRFSAERPKGSFSTLEIQRTEQGDSAMYLCASNPTGPYEQYFGPGTRLTVT.

The chain uses TRBV6-2 or TRBV6-3 and TRBJ2-1; TCRdb returns TRBD1, unconfirmable since there is no DNA. Germline-derived CDR1 and CDR2 are MNHEY and SVGEGT. The CDR3 is made up of 14 amino acids. CDR3 sequence reads: CASSYLDRDNEQFF.

The chain recombines TRBV2 with TRBJ1-2; the D gene TCRdb calls, TRBD1, cannot be checked with no DNA. The germline V gene has CDR1 SNHLY and CDR2 FYNNEI. The CDR3 is made up of 13 amino acids. CDR3 residues: CASSGWGPYGYTF.

The CDR3 loop is CSALGPGGQPQHF. The J gene is TRBJ1-5, the V gene TRBV29-1; the D call from TCRdb, TRBD1, cannot be confirmed without DNA. The CDR3 sequence is 13 residues long. Looked up from germline, CDR1 is SQVTM and CDR2 is ANQGSEA. Full variable domain (missing parts from reference TRBV29-1 and TRBJ1-5): SAVISQKPSRDICQRGTSLTIQCQVDSQVTMMFWYRQQPGQSLTLIATANQGSEATYESGFVIDKFPISRPNLTFSTLTVSNMSPEDSSIYLCSALGPGGQPQHFGDGTRLSIL.

The J gene is TRBJ2-7, the V gene TRBV15; the D call from TCRdb, TRBD1, cannot be confirmed without DNA. Germline V gene sequence: CDR1 LNHNV, CDR2 YYDKDF (reference sequence). This CDR3 comprises 18 residues. This CDR3 reads CATSRSFITGTPTYEQYF. Complete variable domain (other parts from reference TRBV15 and TRBJ2-7): DAMVIQNPRYQVTQFGKPVTLSCSQTLNHNVMYWYQQKSSQAPKLLFHYYDKDFNNEADTPDNFQSRRPNTSFCFLDIRSPGLGDTAMYLCATSRSFITGTPTYEQYFGPGTRLTVT.

The chain carries TRBV5-1 and TRBJ2-1; TCRdb's D call of TRBD1 is untestable without DNA. This CDR3 has 17 amino acids. Germline CDR1 is SGHRS and CDR2 is YFSETQ. CDR3 loop: CASSENRGYDAYNEQFF.

The chain joins TRBV7-6 to TRBJ2-5; TCRdb proposes TRBD1, but this gene call is untestable without DNA. Looked up from germline, CDR1 is SGHVS and CDR2 is FNYEAQ. CDR3 length equals 15 residues. This CDR3 reads CASSSGDPRSETQYF.

The chain couples TRBV27 to TRBJ2-6; TCRdb calls TRBD1, which cannot be checked without DNA. The CDR3 is 16 amino acids. CDR1 is MNHEY, CDR2 SMNVEV, per germline (reference sequence). The CDR3 spells CASSWRGASGANVLTF.

This chain connects TRBV9 to TRBJ2-7; TCRdb indicates TRBD2, and absent DNA this call remains unverified. The CDR3 totals 11 residues. Germline V lookup: CDR1 SGDLS, CDR2 YYNGEE. This chain's CDR3 is CASRPYREQYF.

J is TRBJ2-2 and V is TRBV29-1; TCRdb calls TRBD1, which cannot be checked without DNA. This CDR3 comprises 11 residues. CDR1 is SQVTM, CDR2 ANQGSEA, per germline. CDR3 amino acids: CSVWGTGELFF.